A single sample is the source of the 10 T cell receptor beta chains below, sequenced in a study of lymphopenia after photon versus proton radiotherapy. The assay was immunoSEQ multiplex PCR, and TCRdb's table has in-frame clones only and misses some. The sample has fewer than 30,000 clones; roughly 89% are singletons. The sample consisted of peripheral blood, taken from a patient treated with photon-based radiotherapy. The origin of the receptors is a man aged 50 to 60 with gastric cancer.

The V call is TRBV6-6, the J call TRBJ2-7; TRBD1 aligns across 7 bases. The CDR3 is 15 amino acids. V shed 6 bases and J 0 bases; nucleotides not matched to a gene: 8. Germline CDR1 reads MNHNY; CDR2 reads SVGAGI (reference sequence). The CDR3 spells CASRPGQRSSYEQYV. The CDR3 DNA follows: TGTGCCAGCAGGCCGGGACAGAGGAGCTCCTACGAGCAGTACGTC.

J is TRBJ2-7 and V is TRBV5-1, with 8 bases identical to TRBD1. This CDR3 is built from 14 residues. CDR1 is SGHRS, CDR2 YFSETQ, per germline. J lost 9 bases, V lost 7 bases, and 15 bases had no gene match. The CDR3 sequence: CASADRGSLFVQYF. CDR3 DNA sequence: TGCGCCAGCGCCGACAGGGGCTCCCTCTTTGTGCAGTACTTC. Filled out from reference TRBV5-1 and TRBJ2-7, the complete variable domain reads KAGVTQTPRYLIKTRGQQVTLSCSPISGHRSVSWYQQTPGQGLQFLFEYFSETQRNKGNFPGRFSGRQFSNSRSEMNVSTLELGDSALYLCASADRGSLFVQYFGPGTRLTVT.

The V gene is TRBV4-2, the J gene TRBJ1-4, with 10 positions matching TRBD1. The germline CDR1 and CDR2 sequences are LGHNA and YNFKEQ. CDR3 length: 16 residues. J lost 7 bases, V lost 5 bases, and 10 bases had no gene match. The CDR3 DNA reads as TGTGCCAGCAGCTCGGATCCGGGACAGGGGTTTGAAAAACTGTTTTTT. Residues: CASSSDPGQGFEKLFF.

In nucleotides, the CDR3 is TGTGCCAGCAGCTTGTGGGACTTATACAAAGAGACCCAGTACTTC. Protein: CASSLWDLYKETQYF. This chain links TRBV5-4 with TRBJ2-5, with D possibly being TRBD2 (6 bases). The CDR3 totals 15 residues. CDR1 and CDR2 (germline): SGHNT, YYREEE (reference sequence). The germline V and J ends were trimmed by 1 base and 3 bases, with 13 bases remaining between them.

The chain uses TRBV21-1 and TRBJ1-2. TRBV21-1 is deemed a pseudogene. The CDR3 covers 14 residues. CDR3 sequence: CASSKVGGSRGYTF. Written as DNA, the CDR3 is TGTGCCAGCAGCAAAGTGGGAGGATCCCGCGGCTACACCTTC.

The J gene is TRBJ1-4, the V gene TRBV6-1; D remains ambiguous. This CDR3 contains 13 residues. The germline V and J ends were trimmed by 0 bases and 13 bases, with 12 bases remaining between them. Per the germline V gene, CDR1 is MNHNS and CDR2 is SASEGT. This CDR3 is CASSEARHPRLFF. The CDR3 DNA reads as TGTGCCAGCAGTGAAGCGAGGCATCCAAGACTGTTTTTT.

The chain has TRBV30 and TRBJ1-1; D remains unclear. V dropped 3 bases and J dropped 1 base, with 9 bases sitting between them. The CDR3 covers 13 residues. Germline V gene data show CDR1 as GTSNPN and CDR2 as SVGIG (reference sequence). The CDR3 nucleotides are TGTGCCTGGAGGATTGCGTCGAACACTGAAGCTTTCTTT. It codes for CAWRIASNTEAFF.

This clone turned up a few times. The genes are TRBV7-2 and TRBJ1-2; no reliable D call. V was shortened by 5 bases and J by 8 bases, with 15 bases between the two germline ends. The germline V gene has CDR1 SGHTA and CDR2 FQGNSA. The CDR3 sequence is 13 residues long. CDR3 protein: CASSQTGRGGYTF. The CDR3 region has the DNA TGTGCCAGCAGCCAGACCGGGCGAGGGGGCTACACCTTC.

The CDR3 DNA reads as TGTGCCAGCAGCCCCTTCCTAGCGGGGGGTCCGGACACCGGGGAGCTGTTTTTT. Translation gives CASSPFLAGGPDTGELFF. The V gene is TRBV11-2, the J gene TRBJ2-2; TRBD2 matches at 11 bases. After removal of 5 bases from V and 3 bases from J, the junction contained 11 bases not matched to a gene. The germline CDR1 and CDR2 sequences are SGHAT and FQNNGV. The CDR3 totals 18 residues.

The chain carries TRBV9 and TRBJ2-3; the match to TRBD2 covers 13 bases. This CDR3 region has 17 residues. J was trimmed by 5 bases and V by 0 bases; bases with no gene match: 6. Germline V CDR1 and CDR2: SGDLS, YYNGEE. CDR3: CASSVGLAGGVLDTQYF. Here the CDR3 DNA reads TGTGCCAGCAGCGTAGGACTAGCGGGGGGCGTCTTAGATACGCAGTATTTT.